The clone carrying this TCR beta chain was found a few times. What it recognizes is unknown. The sample belongs to a study of cytomegalovirus exposure and HLA in healthy donors. Findings and caveats of the study: TCR beta sequences reportedly predicted most subjects' HLA-A and HLA-B alleles accurately. Later on, an analysis found that several of the most significant clusters appeared to be linked to common viral pathogens, which included parvovirus B19.

Amplification used 60 Vbeta primers and 13 Jbeta primers. Only in-frame clones appear in the TCRdb table, and some are missing; sequencing was by immunoSEQ multiplex PCR. The data show roughly 200,000 clones, around 77% seen once. The sequenced sample consisted of PBMCs. The sequence was collected from a woman aged 30 to 39 in good health and CMV-seronegative.

DNA for the CDR3: TGTGCCAGCAGCTTGGGACAGGGGGCGGATCAGCCCCAGCATTTT. Its protein is CASSLGQGADQPQHF. This sequence joins TRBV5-5 and TRBJ1-5; TRBD1 matches at 10 bases. The CDR3 has 15 amino acids. Germline assignment: CDR1 SGHKS and CDR2 YYEKEE (reference sequence). Trimming removed 0 bases from V and 5 bases from J; junction bases left unmatched: 2.